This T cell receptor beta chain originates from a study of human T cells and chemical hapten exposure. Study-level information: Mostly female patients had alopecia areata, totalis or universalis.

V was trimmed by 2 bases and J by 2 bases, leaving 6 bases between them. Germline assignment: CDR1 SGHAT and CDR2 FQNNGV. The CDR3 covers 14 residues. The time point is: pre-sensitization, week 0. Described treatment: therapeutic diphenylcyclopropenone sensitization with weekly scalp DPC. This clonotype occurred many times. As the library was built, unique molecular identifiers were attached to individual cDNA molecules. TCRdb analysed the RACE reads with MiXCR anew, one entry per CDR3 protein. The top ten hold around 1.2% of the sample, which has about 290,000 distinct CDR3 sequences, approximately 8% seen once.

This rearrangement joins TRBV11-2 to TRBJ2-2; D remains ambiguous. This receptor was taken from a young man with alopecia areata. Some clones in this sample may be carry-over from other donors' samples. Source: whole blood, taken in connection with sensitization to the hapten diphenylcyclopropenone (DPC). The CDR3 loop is CASSLSANTGELFF. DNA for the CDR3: TGTGCCAGCAGCTTATCGGCCAACACCGGGGAGCTGTTTTTT.